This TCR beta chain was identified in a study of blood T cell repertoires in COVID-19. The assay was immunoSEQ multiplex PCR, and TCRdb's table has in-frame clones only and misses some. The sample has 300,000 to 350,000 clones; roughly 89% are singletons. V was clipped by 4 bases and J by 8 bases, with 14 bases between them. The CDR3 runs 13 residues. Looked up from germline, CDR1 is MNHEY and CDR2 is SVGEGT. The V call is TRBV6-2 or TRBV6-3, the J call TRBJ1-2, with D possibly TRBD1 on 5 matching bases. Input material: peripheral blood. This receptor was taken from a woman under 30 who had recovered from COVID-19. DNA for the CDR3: TGTGCCAGCAGTTCCCCGGGACTCCGCGGCTACACCTTC. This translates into CASSSPGLRGYTF.